The sample holds many counts of the clone carrying this TCR beta chain. Time point indicated: blood at routine non-recurrence follow-up after resection. This CDR3 is 15 amino acids long. Germline lookup yields CDR1 SGHRS and CDR2 YFSETQ. V lost 1 base and J 1 base, leaving 11 bases between the germline ends. The data stem from a study of spatial heterogeneity in lung cancer. In the library, each TCR cDNA molecule bore its own unique molecular identifier. TCRdb called the 5' RACE reads again in MiXCR, with one record for every CDR3 protein. The sample records some 36,000 distinct CDR3 sequences, just over 7.5% being singletons.

This specimen consisted of PBMCs, obtained at follow-up. The chain couples TRBV5-1 to TRBJ2-5, with D perhaps TRBD1 (5 bases). This clonotype was sampled from a male donor with early-stage non-small cell lung cancer. The CDR3 DNA reads as TGCGCCAGCAGCTTGTCGACAGCGCTCCAAGAGACCCAGTACTTC. It encodes CASSLSTALQETQYF.